This T cell receptor beta chain was found in a study of technical replicates of blood from several donors. Data came from immunoSEQ multiplex PCR; TCRdb stores just in-frame clones and leaves some out. Altogether under 90,000 clones are present, approximately 94% being singletons, with the ten largest covering around 0.25%. The TCR sequence derives from a human donor in good health. Sequenced sample: T cells isolated from PBMCs.

The CDR3 is CASSLASGGHQPQHF. The CDR3 bases are TGTGCCAGCAGCTTAGCGTCGGGGGGCCATCAGCCCCAGCATTTT. The chain couples TRBV7-2 to TRBJ1-5; TRBD1 is a possible D gene (6 bases). Germline values: CDR1 SGHTA, CDR2 FQGNSA. V lost 0 bases and J 5 bases, leaving 11 bases between the germline ends. The CDR3 loop spans 15 amino acids. Combining the CDR3 with reference TRBV7-2 and TRBJ1-5 gives the whole variable domain GAGVSQSPSNKVTEKGKDVELRCDPISGHTALYWYRQSLGQGLEFLIYFQGNSAPDKSGLPSDRFSAERTGGSVSTLTIQRTQQEDSAVYLCASSLASGGHQPQHFGDGTRLSIL.